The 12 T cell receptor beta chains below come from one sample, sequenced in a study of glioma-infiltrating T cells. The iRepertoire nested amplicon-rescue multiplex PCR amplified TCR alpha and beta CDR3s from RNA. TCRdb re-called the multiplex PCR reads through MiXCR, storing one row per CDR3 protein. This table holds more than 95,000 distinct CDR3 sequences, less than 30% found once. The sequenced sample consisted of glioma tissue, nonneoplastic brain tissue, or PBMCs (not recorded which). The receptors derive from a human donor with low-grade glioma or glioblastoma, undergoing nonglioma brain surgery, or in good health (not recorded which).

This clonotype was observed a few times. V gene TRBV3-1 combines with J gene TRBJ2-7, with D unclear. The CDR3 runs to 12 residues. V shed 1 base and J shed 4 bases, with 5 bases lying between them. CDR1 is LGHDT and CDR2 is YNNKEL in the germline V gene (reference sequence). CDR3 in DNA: TGTGCCAGCAGCCAAGGTCATTACGAGCAGTACTTC. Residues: CASSQGHYEQYF.

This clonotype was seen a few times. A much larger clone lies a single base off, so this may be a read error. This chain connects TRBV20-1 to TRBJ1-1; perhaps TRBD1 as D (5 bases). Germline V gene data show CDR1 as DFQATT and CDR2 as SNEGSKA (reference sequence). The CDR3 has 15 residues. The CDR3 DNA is TGCAGTGTTACTAGGGCCCGGGGGGTGAACACTGAAGCTTCCTTT. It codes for CSVTRARGVNTEASF.

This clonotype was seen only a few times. CDR3 DNA: TGTGCCAGCAGCTTAAACCCCCCCCCCAACATATCGCGAGACGAGCAGTACTTC. Protein product: CASSLNPPPNISRDEQYF. V is TRBV7-3 and J is TRBJ2-7; D call uncertain. The CDR3 consists of 18 residues. The V and J ends lost 1 base and 5 bases respectively, with 24 bases between them. Germline V gene data show CDR1 as SGHTA and CDR2 as FQGTGA.

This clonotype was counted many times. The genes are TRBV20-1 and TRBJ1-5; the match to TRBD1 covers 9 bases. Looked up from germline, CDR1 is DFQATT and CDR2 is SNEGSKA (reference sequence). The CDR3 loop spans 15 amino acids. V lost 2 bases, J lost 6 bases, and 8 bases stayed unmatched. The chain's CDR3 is CSARLSGTGSQPQHF. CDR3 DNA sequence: TGCAGTGCTAGATTATCCGGGACAGGGTCTCAGCCCCAGCATTTT.

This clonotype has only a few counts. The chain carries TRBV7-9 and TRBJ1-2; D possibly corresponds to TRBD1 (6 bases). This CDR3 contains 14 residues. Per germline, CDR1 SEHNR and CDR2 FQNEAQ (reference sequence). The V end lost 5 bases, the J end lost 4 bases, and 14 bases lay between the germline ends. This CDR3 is CASSPLGGPYGYTF. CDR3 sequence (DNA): TGTGCCAGCAGCCCCCTGGGGGGCCCCTATGGCTACACCTTC.

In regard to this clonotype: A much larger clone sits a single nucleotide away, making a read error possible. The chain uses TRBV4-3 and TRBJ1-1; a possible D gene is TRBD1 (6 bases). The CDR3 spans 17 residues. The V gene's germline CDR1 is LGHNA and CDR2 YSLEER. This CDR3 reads CASSQDSTATGYTGAFF. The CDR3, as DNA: TGCGCCAGCAGCCAAGATTCCACAGCTACAGGGTACACTGGAGCTTTCTTT.

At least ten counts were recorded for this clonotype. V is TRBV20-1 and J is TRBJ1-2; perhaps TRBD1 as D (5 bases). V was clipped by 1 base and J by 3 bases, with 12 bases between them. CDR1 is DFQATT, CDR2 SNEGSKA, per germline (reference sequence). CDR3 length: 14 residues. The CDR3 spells CSARGEGTYYGYTF. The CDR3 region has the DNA TGCAGTGCTAGAGGAGAAGGGACCTACTATGGCTACACCTTC.

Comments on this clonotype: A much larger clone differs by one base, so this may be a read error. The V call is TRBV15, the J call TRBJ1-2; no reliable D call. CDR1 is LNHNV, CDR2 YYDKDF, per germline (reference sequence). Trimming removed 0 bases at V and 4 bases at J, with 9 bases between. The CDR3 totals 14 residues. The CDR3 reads CATSREDATYGYTF. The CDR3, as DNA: TGTGCCACCAGCAGAGAGGACGCTACCTATGGCTACACCTTC.

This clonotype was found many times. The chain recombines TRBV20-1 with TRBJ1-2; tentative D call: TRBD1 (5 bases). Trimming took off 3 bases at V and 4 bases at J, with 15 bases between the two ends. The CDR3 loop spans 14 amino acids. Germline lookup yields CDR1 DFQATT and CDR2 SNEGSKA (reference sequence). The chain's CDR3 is CSASDSLSFYGYTF. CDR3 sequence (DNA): TGCAGTGCTAGTGACAGCTTATCCTTCTATGGCTACACCTTC.

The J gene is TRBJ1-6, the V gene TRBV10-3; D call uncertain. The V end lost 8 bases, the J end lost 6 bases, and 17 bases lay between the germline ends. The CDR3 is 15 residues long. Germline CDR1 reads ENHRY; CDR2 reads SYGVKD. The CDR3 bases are TGTGCCATCTGGGCAGGCACCACTTCTAATTCACCCCTCCACTTT. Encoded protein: CAIWAGTTSNSPLHF.

The CDR3 region is CASSQGLAGGQYF. CDR3 coding DNA: TGTGCCAGCAGCCAGGGACTAGCGGGAGGGCAGTATTTT. The chain joins TRBV7-3 to TRBJ2-3, with 15 bases matching TRBD2. The CDR3 is 13 amino acids. V dropped 5 bases and J dropped 11; count of bases not matched to a gene: 2. The germline V gene has CDR1 SGHTA and CDR2 FQGTGA. The variable domain in full, completed from reference TRBV7-3 and TRBJ2-3, reads GAGVSQTPSNKVTEKGKYVELRCDPISGHTALYWYRQSLGQGPEFLIYFQGTGAADDSGLPNDRFFAVRPEGSVSTLKIQRTERGDSAVYLCASSQGLAGGQYFGPGTRLTVL.

In DNA form, the CDR3 reads TGTGCCAGCAGCCCGGACGAGGTTTCCACGCAGTATTTT. It encodes CASSPDEVSTQYF. The chain is built from TRBV7-8 and TRBJ2-3; D is unclear. CDR3 length equals 13 residues. The V end was cut by 5 bases, the J end by 9 bases, with 15 bases between. Germline CDR1 is SGHVS and CDR2 is FQNEAQ.